This paragraph covers one T cell receptor (beta chain) sequence. The antigen remains unidentified. A junction end diverges from the germline sequence, so it may reflect a read error. This table comes from immunoSEQ multiplex PCR, and its TCRdb copy is limited to in-frame clones, with some not included. The sample holds more than 20,000 clones, about 85% seen once. These data come from a study of T cells in localized non-small cell lung cancer. Findings and limits, study-wide: With higher T cell density in blood came longer overall survival. In adjacent lung appeared a median around 56 of the top 100 tumor clones.

Germline V gene sequence: CDR1 ENHRY, CDR2 SYGVKD. This CDR3 is 16 amino acids long. The sequence was obtained from a woman aged 35 to 75 with stage II squamous cell lung carcinoma. The genes are TRBV10-3 and TRBJ1-1, with TRBD1 matching over 10 bases. This specimen consisted of PBMCs, obtained before any cancer treatment. The CDR3 loop is CAISAAGDRGNTEAFF. The CDR3 nucleotides are TGTGCCATAAGTGCGGCAGGGGACAGGGGGAACACTGAAGCTTTCTTT.